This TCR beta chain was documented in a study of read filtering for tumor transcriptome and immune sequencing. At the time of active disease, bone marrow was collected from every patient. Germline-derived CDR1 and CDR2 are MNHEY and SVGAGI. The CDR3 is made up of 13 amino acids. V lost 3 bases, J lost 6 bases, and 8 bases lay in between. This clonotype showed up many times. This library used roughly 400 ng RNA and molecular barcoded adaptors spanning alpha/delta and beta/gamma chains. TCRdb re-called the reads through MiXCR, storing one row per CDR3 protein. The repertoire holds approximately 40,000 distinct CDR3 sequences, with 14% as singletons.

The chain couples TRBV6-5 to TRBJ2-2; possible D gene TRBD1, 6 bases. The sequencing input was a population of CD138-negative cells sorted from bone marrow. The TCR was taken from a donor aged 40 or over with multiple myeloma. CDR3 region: CASSYHRAGELFF. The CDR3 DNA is TGTGCCAGCAGTTATCACAGGGCCGGGGAGCTGTTTTTT.